Sequencing of this T cell receptor beta chain was carried out in a study of cytomegalovirus exposure and HLA in healthy donors. The CDR3 is made up of 15 amino acids. After removal of 3 bases from V and 5 bases from J, the junction contained 7 bases not matched to a gene. Germline values: CDR1 SGHNT, CDR2 YYREEE (reference sequence). PCR employed 60 Vbeta and 13 Jbeta primers. Repertoires were generated with immunoSEQ multiplex PCR, while TCRdb's copy carries only in-frame clones and drops some. The sample records around 130,000 clones, 65% to 90% being singletons. V gene TRBV5-4 combines with J gene TRBJ2-5; TRBD2 aligns across 10 bases. The receptor was isolated from a girl aged 2 to 9 in good health and CMV-seronegative. Sequenced sample: PBMCs. DNA for the CDR3: TGTGCCAGCAGCTCCTCCGGGACTAGCGTGGAGACCCAGTACTTC. Protein product: CASSSSGTSVETQYF.